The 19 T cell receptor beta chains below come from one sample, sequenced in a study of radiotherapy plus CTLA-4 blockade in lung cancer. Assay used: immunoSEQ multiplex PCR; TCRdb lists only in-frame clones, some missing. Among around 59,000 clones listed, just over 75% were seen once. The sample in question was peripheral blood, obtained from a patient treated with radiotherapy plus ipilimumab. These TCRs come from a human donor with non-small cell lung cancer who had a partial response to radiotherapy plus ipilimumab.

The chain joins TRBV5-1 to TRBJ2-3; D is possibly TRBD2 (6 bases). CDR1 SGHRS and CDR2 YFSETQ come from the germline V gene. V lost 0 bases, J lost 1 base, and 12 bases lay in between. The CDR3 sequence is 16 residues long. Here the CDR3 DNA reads TGCGCCAGCAGCTTGGCCGGAGTAGCGGGCACAGATACGCAGTATTTT. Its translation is CASSLAGVAGTDTQYF.

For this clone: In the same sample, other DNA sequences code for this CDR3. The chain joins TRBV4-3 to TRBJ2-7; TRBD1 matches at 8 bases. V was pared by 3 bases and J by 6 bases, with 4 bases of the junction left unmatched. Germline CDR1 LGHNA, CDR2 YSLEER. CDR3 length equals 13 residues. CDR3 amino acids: CASSQDRVTEQYF. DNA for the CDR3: TGCGCCAGCAGCCAGGACAGGGTGACCGAGCAGTACTTC.

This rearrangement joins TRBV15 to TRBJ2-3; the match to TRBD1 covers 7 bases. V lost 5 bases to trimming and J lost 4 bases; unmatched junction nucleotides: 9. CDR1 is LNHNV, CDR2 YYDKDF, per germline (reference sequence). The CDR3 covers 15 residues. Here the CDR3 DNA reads TGTGCCACCAGCCGACAGGGCTCCCTCGCAGATACGCAGTATTTT. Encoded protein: CATSRQGSLADTQYF.

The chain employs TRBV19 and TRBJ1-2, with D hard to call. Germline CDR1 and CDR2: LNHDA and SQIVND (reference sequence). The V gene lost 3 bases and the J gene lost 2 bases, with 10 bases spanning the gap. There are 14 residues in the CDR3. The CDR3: CASSIAGTNYGYTF. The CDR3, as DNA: TGTGCCAGTAGTATCGCAGGTACAAACTATGGCTACACCTTC.

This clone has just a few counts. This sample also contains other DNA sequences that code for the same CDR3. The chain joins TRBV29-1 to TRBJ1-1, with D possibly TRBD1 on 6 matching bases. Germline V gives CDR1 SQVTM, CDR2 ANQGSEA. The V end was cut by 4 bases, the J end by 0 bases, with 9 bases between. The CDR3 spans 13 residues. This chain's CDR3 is CSVGGGMNTEAFF. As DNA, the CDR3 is TGCAGCGTTGGAGGGGGAATGAACACTGAAGCTTTCTTT.

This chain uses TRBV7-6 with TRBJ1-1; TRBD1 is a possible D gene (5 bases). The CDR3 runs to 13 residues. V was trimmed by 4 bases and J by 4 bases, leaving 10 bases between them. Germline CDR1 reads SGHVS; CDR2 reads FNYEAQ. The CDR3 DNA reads TGTGCCAGCAGCTCAGGGATGGCCACTGAAGCTTTCTTT. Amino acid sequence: CASSSGMATEAFF. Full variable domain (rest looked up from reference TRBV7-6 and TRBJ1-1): GAGVSQSPRYKVTKRGQDVALRCDPISGHVSLYWYRQALGQGPEFLTYFNYEAQQDKSGLPNDRFSAERPEGSISTLTIQRTEQRDSAMYRCASSSGMATEAFFGQGTRLTVV.

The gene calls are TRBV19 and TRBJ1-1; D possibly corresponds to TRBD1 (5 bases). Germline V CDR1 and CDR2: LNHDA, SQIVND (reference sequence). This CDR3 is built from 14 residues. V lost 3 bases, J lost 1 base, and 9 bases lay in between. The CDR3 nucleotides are TGTGCCAGTAGTATTAGTACAGGGAACACTGAAGCTTTCTTT. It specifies CASSISTGNTEAFF.

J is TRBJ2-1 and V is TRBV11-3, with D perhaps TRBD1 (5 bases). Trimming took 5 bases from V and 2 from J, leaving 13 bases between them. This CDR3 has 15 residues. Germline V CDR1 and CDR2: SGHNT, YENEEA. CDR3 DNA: TGTGCCAGCAGCGCCGAAGGGGCGGCCTACAATGAGCAGTTCTTC. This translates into CASSAEGAAYNEQFF. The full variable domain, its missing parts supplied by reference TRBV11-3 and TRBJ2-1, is EAGVVQSPRYKIIEKKQPVAFWCNPISGHNTLYWYLQNLGQGPELLIRYENEEAVDDSQLPKDRFSAERLKGVDSTLKIQPAELGDSAVYLCASSAEGAAYNEQFFGPGTRLTVL.

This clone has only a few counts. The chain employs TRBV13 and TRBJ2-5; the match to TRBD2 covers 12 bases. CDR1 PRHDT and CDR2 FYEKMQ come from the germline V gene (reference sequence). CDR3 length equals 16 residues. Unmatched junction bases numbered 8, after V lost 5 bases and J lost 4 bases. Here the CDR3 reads CASSTGLAGIRETQYF. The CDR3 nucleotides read TGTGCCAGCAGCACAGGACTAGCGGGGATACGAGAGACCCAGTACTTC.

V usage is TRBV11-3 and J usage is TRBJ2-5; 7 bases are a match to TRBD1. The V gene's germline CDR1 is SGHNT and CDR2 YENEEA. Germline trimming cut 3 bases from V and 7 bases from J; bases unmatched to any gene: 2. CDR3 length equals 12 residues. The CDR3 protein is CASSFDRVTQYF. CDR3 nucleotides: TGTGCCAGCAGCTTTGACAGGGTGACCCAGTACTTC.

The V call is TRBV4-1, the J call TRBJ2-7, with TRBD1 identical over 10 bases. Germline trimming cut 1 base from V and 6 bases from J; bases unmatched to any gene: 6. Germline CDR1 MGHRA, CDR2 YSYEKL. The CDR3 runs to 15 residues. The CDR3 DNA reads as TGCGCCAGCAGCCAAGTGACAGGGGGCTGGGGCGAGCAGTACTTC. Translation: CASSQVTGGWGEQYF.

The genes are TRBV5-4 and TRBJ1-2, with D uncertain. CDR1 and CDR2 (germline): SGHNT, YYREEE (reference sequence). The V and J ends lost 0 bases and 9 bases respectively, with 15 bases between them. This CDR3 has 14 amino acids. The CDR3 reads CASSLVQEVISYTF. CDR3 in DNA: TGTGCCAGCAGCTTGGTGCAGGAGGTAATAAGCTACACCTTC. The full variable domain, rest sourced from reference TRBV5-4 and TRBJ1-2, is ETGVTQSPTHLIKTRGQQVTLRCSSQSGHNTVSWYQQALGQGPQFIFQYYREEENGRGNFPPRFSGLQFPNYSSELNVNALELDDSALYLCASSLVQEVISYTFGSGTRLTVV.

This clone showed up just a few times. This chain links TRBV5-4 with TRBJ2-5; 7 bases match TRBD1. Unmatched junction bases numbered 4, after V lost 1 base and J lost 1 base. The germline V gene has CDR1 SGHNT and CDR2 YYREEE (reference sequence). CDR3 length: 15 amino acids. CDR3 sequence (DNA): TGTGCCAGCAGCTTGACCCACAGGGGCCAAGAGACCCAGTACTTC. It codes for CASSLTHRGQETQYF.

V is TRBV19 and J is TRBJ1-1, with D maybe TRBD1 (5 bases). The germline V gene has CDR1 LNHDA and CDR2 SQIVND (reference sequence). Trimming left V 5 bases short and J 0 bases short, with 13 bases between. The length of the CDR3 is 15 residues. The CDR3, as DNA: TGTGCCAGTAGTCCTCGACAGACCATGAACACTGAAGCTTTCTTT. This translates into CASSPRQTMNTEAFF. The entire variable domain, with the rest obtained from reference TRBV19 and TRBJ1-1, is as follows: DGGITQSPKYLFRKEGQNVTLSCEQNLNHDAMYWYRQDPGQGLRLIYYSQIVNDFQKGDIAEGYSVSREKKESFPLTVTSAQKNPTAFYLCASSPRQTMNTEAFFGQGTRLTVV.

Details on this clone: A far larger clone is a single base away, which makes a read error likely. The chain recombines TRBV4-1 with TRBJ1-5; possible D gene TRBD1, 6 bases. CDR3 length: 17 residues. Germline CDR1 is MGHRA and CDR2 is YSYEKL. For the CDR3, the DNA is TGCGCCACCAGCCGTGAGGGAGTCAGGGGATACAATCAGCCCCAGCATTTT. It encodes CATSREGVRGYNQPQHF.

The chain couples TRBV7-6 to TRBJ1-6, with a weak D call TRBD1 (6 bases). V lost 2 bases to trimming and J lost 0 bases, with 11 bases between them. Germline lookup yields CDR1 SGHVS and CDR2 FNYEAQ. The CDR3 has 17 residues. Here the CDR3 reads CASSLSGASSYNSPLHF. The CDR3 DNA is TGTGCCAGCAGCTTATCAGGGGCCAGCTCCTATAATTCACCCCTCCACTTT.

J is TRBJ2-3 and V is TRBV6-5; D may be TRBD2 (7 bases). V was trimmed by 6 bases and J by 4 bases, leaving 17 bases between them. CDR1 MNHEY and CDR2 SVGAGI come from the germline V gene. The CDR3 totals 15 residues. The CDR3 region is CASSSTGGGADTQYF. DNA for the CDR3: TGTGCCAGCAGCTCAACGGGGGGCGGGGCAGATACGCAGTATTTT.

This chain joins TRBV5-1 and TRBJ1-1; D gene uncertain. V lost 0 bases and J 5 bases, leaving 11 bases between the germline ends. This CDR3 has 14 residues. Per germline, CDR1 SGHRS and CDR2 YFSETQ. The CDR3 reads CASSLGPGGTEAFF. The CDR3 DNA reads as TGCGCCAGCAGCTTGGGACCGGGTGGGACTGAAGCTTTCTTT.

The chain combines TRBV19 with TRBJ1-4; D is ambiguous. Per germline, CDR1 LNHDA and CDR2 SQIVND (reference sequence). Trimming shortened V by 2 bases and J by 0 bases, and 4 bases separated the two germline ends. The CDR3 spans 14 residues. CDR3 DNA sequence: TGTGCCAGTAGTATATCCGCAACTAATGAAAAACTGTTTTTT. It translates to CASSISATNEKLFF.